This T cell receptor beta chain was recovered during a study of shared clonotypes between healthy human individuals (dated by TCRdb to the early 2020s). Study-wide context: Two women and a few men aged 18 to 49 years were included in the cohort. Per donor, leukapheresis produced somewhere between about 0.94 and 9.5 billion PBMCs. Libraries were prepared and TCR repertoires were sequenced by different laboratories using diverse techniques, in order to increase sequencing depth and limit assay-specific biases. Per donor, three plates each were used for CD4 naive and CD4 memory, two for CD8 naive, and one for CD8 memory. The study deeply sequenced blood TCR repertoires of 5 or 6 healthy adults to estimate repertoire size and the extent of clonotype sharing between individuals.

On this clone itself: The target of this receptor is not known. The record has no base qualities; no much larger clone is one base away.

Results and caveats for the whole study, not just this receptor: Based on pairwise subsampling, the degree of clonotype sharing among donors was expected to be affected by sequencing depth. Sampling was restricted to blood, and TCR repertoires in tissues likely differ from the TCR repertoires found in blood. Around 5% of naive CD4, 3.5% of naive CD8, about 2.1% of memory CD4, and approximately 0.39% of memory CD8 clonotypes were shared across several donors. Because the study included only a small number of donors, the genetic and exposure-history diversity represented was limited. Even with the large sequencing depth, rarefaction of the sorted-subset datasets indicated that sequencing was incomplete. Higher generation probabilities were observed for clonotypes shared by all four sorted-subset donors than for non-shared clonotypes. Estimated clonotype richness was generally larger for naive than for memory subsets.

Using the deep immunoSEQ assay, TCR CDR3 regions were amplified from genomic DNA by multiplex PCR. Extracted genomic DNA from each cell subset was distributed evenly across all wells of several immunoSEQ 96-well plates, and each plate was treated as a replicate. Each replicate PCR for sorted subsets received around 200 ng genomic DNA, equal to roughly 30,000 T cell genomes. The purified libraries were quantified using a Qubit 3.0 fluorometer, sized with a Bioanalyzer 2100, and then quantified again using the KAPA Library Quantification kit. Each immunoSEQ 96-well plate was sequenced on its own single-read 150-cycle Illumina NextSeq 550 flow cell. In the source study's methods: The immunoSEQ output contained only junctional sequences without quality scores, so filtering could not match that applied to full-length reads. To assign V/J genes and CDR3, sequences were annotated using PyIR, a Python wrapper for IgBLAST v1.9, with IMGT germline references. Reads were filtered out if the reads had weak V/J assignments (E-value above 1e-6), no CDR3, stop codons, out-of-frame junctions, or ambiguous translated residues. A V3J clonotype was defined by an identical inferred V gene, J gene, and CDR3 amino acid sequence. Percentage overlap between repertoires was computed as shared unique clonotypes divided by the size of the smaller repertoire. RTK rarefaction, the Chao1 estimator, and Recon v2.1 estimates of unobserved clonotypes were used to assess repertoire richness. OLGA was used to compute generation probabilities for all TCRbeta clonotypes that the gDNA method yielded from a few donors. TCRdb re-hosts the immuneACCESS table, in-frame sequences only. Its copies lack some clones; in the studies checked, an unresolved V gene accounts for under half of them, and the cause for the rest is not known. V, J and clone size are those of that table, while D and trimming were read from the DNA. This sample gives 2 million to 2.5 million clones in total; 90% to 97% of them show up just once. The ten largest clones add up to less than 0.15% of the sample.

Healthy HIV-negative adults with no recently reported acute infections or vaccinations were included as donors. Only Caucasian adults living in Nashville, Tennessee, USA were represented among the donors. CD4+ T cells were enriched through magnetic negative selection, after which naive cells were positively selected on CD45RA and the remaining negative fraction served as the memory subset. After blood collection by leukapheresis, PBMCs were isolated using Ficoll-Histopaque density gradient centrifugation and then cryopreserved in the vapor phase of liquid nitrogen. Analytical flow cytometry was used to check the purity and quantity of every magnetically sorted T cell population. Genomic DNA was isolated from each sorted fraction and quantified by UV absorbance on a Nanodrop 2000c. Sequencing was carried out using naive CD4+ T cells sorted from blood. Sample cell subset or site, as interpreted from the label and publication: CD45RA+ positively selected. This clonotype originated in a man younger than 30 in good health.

The sequenced DNA is TGTGCCAGCAGTGAAAGGACCATGGGGGCGTCCTACGAGCAGTACTTC. This codes for CASSERTMGASYEQYF. The chain employs TRBV6-1 and TRBJ2-7, and possibly TRBD1, on 6 matching bases. V is cut by 2 bases and J by 1 base, and the space between the germline ends is 15 bases. The germline V gene specifies MNHNS as CDR1 and SASEGT as CDR2. From the cysteine through the phenylalanine, the CDR3 covers 16 amino acids. CDR3 DNA is the only sequence kept; it has 48 bases, read in frame from the first base.